This entry is about one T cell receptor beta chain. Its target is unknown. TCRdb's copy holds only in-frame clones and misses some; the assay was immunoSEQ multiplex PCR. There are 80,000 or so clones in the sample; more than 60% occur only once, and under 5% lies in the top ten. Between the trimmed V and J ends, which lost 2 bases and 6 bases, there was a span of 11 bases. The CDR3 length is 13 residues. Germline CDR1 reads MNHNS; CDR2 reads SASEGT. These data originate in a study of radiotherapy plus CTLA-4 blockade in lung cancer. In the study overall: Among patients, over 15% showed objective responses, and around 30% had disease control.

Findings of the study overall: Early blood T cell clone changes and increased post-radiation serum interferon-beta were reportedly the strongest response predictors.

This TCR came from a human donor with non-small cell lung cancer who had a partial response to radiotherapy plus ipilimumab. Some clones in this sample may be carry-over from other donors' samples. Sequencing used peripheral blood, obtained from a patient treated with radiotherapy plus ipilimumab. V and J are TRBV6-1 and TRBJ2-7; the D gene is possibly TRBD1 (5 bases). The CDR3 loop is CASSEQGVGEQYF. DNA of the CDR3: TGTGCCAGCAGTGAACAGGGCGTGGGCGAGCAGTACTTC.